The 24 T cell receptor beta chains below were found in one sample sequenced in a study of T cell clonotyping in hematopoietic cell transplantation. The table came from immunoSEQ multiplex PCR; TCRdb's copy has only in-frame clones and leaves some out. The sample lists about 36,000 clones, 88% occurring once. The specimen was peripheral blood mononuclear cells. The receptor source for this set is a woman between 40 and 55 years old in good health. Some clones in this sample may be carry-over from other donors' samples.

The chain joins TRBV5-1 to TRBJ2-3, with TRBD2 as a possible D gene (6 bases). The V end lost 0 bases, the J end lost 1 base, and 18 bases lay between the germline ends. The germline V gene encodes CDR1 SGHRS and CDR2 YFSETQ. The length of the CDR3 is 18 residues. The CDR3 sequence: CASSLGQGTSGGTDTQYF. The CDR3 nucleotides are TGCGCCAGCAGCTTGGGGCAGGGAACATCGGGAGGCACAGATACGCAGTATTTT.

The chain is built from TRBV30 and TRBJ2-7; 10 positions match TRBD1. CDR3 length equals 12 residues. Per the germline V gene, CDR1 is GTSNPN and CDR2 is SVGIG (reference sequence). Unmatched junction bases numbered 5, after V lost 5 bases and J lost 7 bases. For the CDR3, the DNA is TGTGCCTGGTCCGGGACAGGGGAAGAGCAGTACTTC. Its translation is CAWSGTGEEQYF.

The chain has TRBV30 and TRBJ1-1, with 7 positions matching TRBD1. CDR3 size: 14 residues. Germline V gives CDR1 GTSNPN, CDR2 SVGIG (reference sequence). The J segment lost 1 base and the V segment lost 2 bases, leaving 4 bases of the junction unmatched. The CDR3 nucleotides read TGTGCCTGGAGTAAGGGGACAGCGAACACTGAAGCTTTCTTT. Residues: CAWSKGTANTEAFF.

The chain has TRBV19 and TRBJ1-1; TRBD1 is a possible D gene (5 bases). This CDR3 is 13 amino acids long. Germline V lookup: CDR1 LNHDA, CDR2 SQIVND (reference sequence). The ends were cut back, 4 bases at V and 4 bases at J, with 10 bases in the middle. Here the CDR3 DNA reads TGTGCCAGTAGTACCCAAAGGGGCACTGAAGCTTTCTTT. This encodes CASSTQRGTEAFF.

The chain employs TRBV27 and TRBJ2-5; D gene ambiguous. The CDR3 is 14 residues long. V shed 0 bases and J shed 5 bases, with 10 bases lying between them. CDR1 MNHEY and CDR2 SMNVEV come from the germline V gene (reference sequence). The CDR3 loop is CASSLSPTGETQYF. The CDR3 DNA sequence: TGTGCCAGCAGTTTATCTCCCACCGGTGAGACCCAGTACTTC.

The gene calls are TRBV5-4 and TRBJ2-7; weak D call: TRBD2 (7 bases). Trimming shortened V by 7 bases and J by 3 bases, and 23 bases separated the two germline ends. CDR3 length: 16 amino acids. Germline-derived CDR1 and CDR2 are SGHNT and YYREEE (reference sequence). The CDR3 sequence: CASGRGAGSTIYEQYF. CDR3 nucleotide sequence: TGTGCCAGCGGCCGGGGGGCGGGAAGTACCATCTACGAGCAGTACTTC.

The chain couples TRBV6-1 to TRBJ2-1; 13 bases match TRBD2. V trimming: 1 base; J trimming: 9 bases; junction bases outside the gene matches: 3. Germline V gene lookup returns CDR1 MNHNS and CDR2 SASEGT. CDR3 length: 15 residues. The chain's CDR3 is CASSEGLAGGTEQFF. The CDR3 bases are TGTGCCAGCAGTGAAGGACTAGCGGGAGGTACTGAGCAGTTCTTC.

This chain joins TRBV28 and TRBJ2-7; a weak D match, TRBD2 (7 bases). With 3 bases removed from V and 7 bases from J, the gap between germline ends came to 22 bases. The CDR3 contains 16 residues. CDR1 is MDHEN, CDR2 SYDVKM, per germline. The CDR3 sequence: CASSFREDSSFEEQYF. The DNA for the CDR3 is TGTGCCAGCAGTTTTCGGGAGGACAGTTCCTTCGAGGAGCAGTACTTC.

V and J are TRBV6-5 and TRBJ2-7; the D is unclear. Germline V gene lookup returns CDR1 MNHEY and CDR2 SVGAGI. This CDR3 is built from 13 residues. V lost 8 bases and J 5 bases, leaving 16 bases between the germline ends. CDR3 sequence: CASGDPPWNEQYF. In DNA form, the CDR3 reads TGTGCCAGCGGAGACCCCCCATGGAACGAGCAGTACTTC.

The CDR3 protein is CASKFGREAYEQYF. The CDR3, as DNA: TGTGCCAGCAAATTTGGGCGGGAGGCATACGAGCAGTACTTC. This chain uses TRBV27 with TRBJ2-7; 8 nucleotides agree with TRBD2. Germline-derived CDR1 and CDR2 are MNHEY and SMNVEV (reference sequence). CDR3 length: 14 amino acids. The J segment lost 4 bases and the V segment lost 7 bases, leaving 9 bases of the junction unmatched.

This clone turned up a few times. The chain is built from TRBV18 and TRBJ1-1; D is unresolved. Trimming cost V 3 bases and J 1 base, with 9 bases left between them. Germline V gene data show CDR1 as KGHSH and CDR2 as LQKENI. The CDR3 has 14 amino acids. The CDR3 region has the DNA TGTGCCAGCTCACCCGGACGGGAGAACACTGAAGCTTTCTTT. Protein product: CASSPGRENTEAFF.

This clone was counted only a few times. This rearrangement joins TRBV28 to TRBJ1-5, with D hard to call. This CDR3 is 14 amino acids long. Germline CDR1 MDHEN, CDR2 SYDVKM. V shed 2 bases and J shed 2 bases, with 7 bases lying between them. The CDR3 region is CASSLAPGNQPQHF. The CDR3 DNA is TGTGCCAGCAGTTTAGCTCCGGGCAATCAGCCCCAGCATTTT. Drawing the rest from reference TRBV28 and TRBJ1-5, the complete variable domain is DVKVTQSSRYLVKRTGEKVFLECVQDMDHENMFWYRQDPGLGLRLIYFSYDVKMKEKGDIPEGYSVSREKKERFSLILESASTNQTSMYLCASSLAPGNQPQHFGDGTRLSIL.

This rearrangement joins TRBV28 to TRBJ1-5, with a tentative D call TRBD1 (5 bases). The CDR3 runs 15 residues. CDR1 and CDR2 from the germline V gene are MDHEN and SYDVKM. V was shortened by 2 bases and J by 7 bases, with 15 bases between the two germline ends. In DNA, the CDR3 is TGTGCCAGCAGTTTAGCCCGGGGCGGGGGGCAGCCCCAGCATTTT. Its translation: CASSLARGGGQPQHF.

This clone was seen just once. V and J are TRBV5-1 and TRBJ1-3; D unresolved. V lost 4 bases and J lost 3, with 8 bases in between. The germline CDR1 and CDR2 sequences are SGHRS and YFSETQ. CDR3 length equals 13 residues. The DNA of the CDR3 is TGCGCCAGCAGCCCGGAACTTGGAAACACCATATATTTT. Its protein is CASSPELGNTIYF.

The gene calls are TRBV7-3 and TRBJ2-5, with a weak D call TRBD2 (6 bases). The CDR3 spans 14 residues. Germline V gene sequence: CDR1 SGHTA, CDR2 FQGTGA. V lost 4 bases and J lost 4, with 13 bases in between. CDR3: CASSYSAGIETQYF. The CDR3 nucleotides read TGTGCCAGCAGCTACTCGGCGGGGATAGAGACCCAGTACTTC.

This chain uses TRBV14 with TRBJ2-7; either TRBD1 or TRBD2 may fit D (5 bases each). Germline V gene lookup returns CDR1 SGHDN and CDR2 FVKESK. Trimming cost V 3 bases and J 3 bases, with 12 bases left between them. CDR3 length: 14 residues. The CDR3 nucleotides read TGTGCCAGCAGCCACCGGGACCGATTCTACGAGCAGTACTTC. This sequence encodes CASSHRDRFYEQYF.

The chain carries TRBV13 and TRBJ2-1; no firm D call. Germline assignment: CDR1 PRHDT and CDR2 FYEKMQ (reference sequence). This CDR3 contains 16 residues. The V end lost 4 bases, the J end lost 6 bases, and 19 bases lay between the germline ends. CDR3 nucleotides: TGTGCCAGCAGCTCGTCGACCTTCCGACCCGGCAATGAGCAGTTCTTC. It codes for CASSSSTFRPGNEQFF.

This chain joins TRBV7-3 and TRBJ2-1; the match to TRBD2 covers 11 bases. The germline V gene encodes CDR1 SGHTA and CDR2 FQGTGA. Germline trimming cut 6 bases from V and 4 bases from J; bases unmatched to any gene: 5. The CDR3 runs to 15 residues. Here the CDR3 reads CASRSGLAVYNEQFF. The CDR3 DNA sequence: TGTGCCAGCAGATCGGGACTAGCGGTGTACAATGAGCAGTTCTTC.

The gene calls are TRBV5-1 and TRBJ2-7; D is undetermined. The CDR3 runs 13 residues. CDR1 and CDR2 (germline): SGHRS, YFSETQ. Deletions cut 2 bases from V and 1 base from J, with 7 bases between. Written as DNA, the CDR3 is TGCGCCAGCAGCTTCGGCTTGTCCTACGAGCAGTACTTC. As protein: CASSFGLSYEQYF.

The chain has TRBV9 and TRBJ2-3; D gene uncertain. The CDR3 is made up of 15 amino acids. CDR1 is SGDLS, CDR2 YYNGEE, per germline. V lost 4 bases to trimming and J lost 0 bases, with 12 bases between them. CDR3 DNA sequence: TGTGCCAGCAGCCAACTCGTGACTAGCACAGATACGCAGTATTTT. It specifies CASSQLVTSTDTQYF. The full variable domain, with the rest looked up from reference TRBV9 and TRBJ2-3, is DSGVTQTPKHLITATGQRVTLRCSPRSGDLSVYWYQQSLDQGLQFLIQYYNGEERAKGNILERFSAQQFPDLHSELNLSSLELGDSALYFCASSQLVTSTDTQYFGPGTRLTVL.

The chain combines TRBV19 with TRBJ2-7, with a tentative D call TRBD1 (6 bases). Trimming removed 3 bases from V and 5 bases from J, with 14 bases in between. The CDR3 extends over 14 amino acids. Germline CDR1 is LNHDA and CDR2 is SQIVND (reference sequence). CDR3 region: CASSMRQGSHEQYF. CDR3 DNA sequence: TGTGCCAGTAGTATGCGGCAGGGGAGCCACGAGCAGTACTTC.

This clone has only a few counts. This rearrangement joins TRBV6-6 to TRBJ1-5; D call uncertain. This CDR3 has 12 residues. Trimming took 2 bases from V and 10 from J, leaving 9 bases between them. Germline lookup yields CDR1 MNHNY and CDR2 SVGAGI (reference sequence). The CDR3 region is CASSYLSGPQHF. DNA of the CDR3: TGTGCCAGCAGTTACCTAAGCGGACCCCAGCATTTT.

CDR3 sequence (DNA): TGCGCCAGCACCCGGACAGGGGTATTGGATACGCAGTATTTT. Amino acids: CASTRTGVLDTQYF. V is TRBV5-1 and J is TRBJ2-3; 9 positions agree with TRBD1. Trimming took 6 bases from V and 6 from J; bases not matched to a gene: 8. The CDR3 loop spans 14 amino acids. Germline V gene data show CDR1 as SGHRS and CDR2 as YFSETQ. The whole variable domain, filled in from reference TRBV5-1 and TRBJ2-3, reads KAGVTQTPRYLIKTRGQQVTLSCSPISGHRSVSWYQQTPGQGLQFLFEYFSETQRNKGNFPGRFSGRQFSNSRSEMNVSTLELGDSALYLCASTRTGVLDTQYFGPGTRLTVL.

The chain combines TRBV7-2 with TRBJ2-3; 10 bases match TRBD2. Germline CDR1 reads SGHTA; CDR2 reads FQGNSA. The CDR3 contains 14 residues. Trimming at V came to 2 bases and at J to 10 bases, leaving 6 bases not matched to a gene. CDR3 DNA sequence: TGTGCCAGCAGCTTAATTCCTAGCGGGGGACCGCAGTATTTT. Its translation: CASSLIPSGGPQYF.